The rows below give T cell receptor beta chains drawn from one sample of a study of blood T cells in healthy people across ages. MiXCR was run by TCRdb on the 5' RACE reads, yielding one entry per CDR3 protein. The sample yields about 510,000 distinct CDR3 sequences, about 27% seen once. The sample also formed part of further work on T cells of mothers and their children.

Sequencing was carried out using blood. The source of these receptors is a boy aged 2 to 10 in good health. Each CDR3 is given with its conserved first and last residue. A D gene is named only where the DNA matches it firmly. The size entry is marked missing in some rows and otherwise reads once, few, many or a size class.

D	size	length	J	V	DNA	CDR3
TRBD2	NA	15	TRBJ2-5	TRBV29-1	TGCAGCGTTGGGGCTAGCGGTAGTATAGTAGAGACCCAGTACTTC	CSVGASGSIVETQYF
NA	NA	13	TRBJ1-4	TRBV7-6	TGTGCCAGCGGCCTACAGGGTTGGGAAAAACTGTTTTTT	CASGLQGWEKLFF
TRBD2	few	17	TRBJ2-1	TRBV5-6	TGTGCCAGCAGCCCATCGACTAGCGGGTCCTCCTACAATGAGCAGTTCTTC	CASSPSTSGSSYNEQFF
NA	NA	14	TRBJ1-2	TRBV5-1	TGCGCCAGCAGCCCGGGGGGGTCTAACTATGGCTACACCTTC	CASSPGGSNYGYTF
TRBD2	few	22	TRBJ2-1	TRBV7-2	TGTGCCAGCAGCTTAGGGCTAACGACTAGCGGGAGGGCCGAAGGGTCCTACAATGAGCAGTTCTTC	CASSLGLTTSGRAEGSYNEQFF
NA	few	12	TRBJ1-2	TRBV6-2/TRBV6-3	TGTGCCGGGTCAGACCCTGGGCTGGGCTACACCTTC	CAGSDPGLGYTF
NA	NA	16	TRBJ1-5	TRBV20-1	TGCAGTGCTAGAGATGGGGCAGGATATAGCAATCAGCCCCAGCATTTT	CSARDGAGYSNQPQHF
NA	NA	15	TRBJ2-1	TRBV9	TGTGCCAGCAGCCCTTTTGAGCGTCCCTACAATGAGCAGTTCTTC	CASSPFERPYNEQFF
NA	many	13	TRBJ2-1	TRBV7-6	TGTGCCAGCAGCTTAGCGTTGGCCCGTGAGCAGTTCTTC	CASSLALAREQFF
NA	few	15	TRBJ2-5	TRBV7-9	TGTGCCAGCAGCTTAGCGCAGATAATACAAGAGACCCAGTACTTC	CASSLAQIIQETQYF
TRBD1	NA	15	TRBJ2-7	TRBV20-1	TGCAGTGCTAGCGCCGGGACAGGGGTCGTCTACGAGCAGTACTTC	CSASAGTGVVYEQYF
TRBD2	NA	18	TRBJ2-3	TRBV7-8	TGTGCCAGCAGCTTATTCCCCAGGCTACTAGCGGGAGAAGATACGCAGTATTTT	CASSLFPRLLAGEDTQYF
TRBD1	few	13	TRBJ2-7	TRBV27	TGTGCCAGCAGTGACAGGGGTAGACACGAGCAGTACTTC	CASSDRGRHEQYF
NA	NA	14	TRBJ2-3	TRBV12-3/TRBV12-4	TGTGCCAGCAGCTGGACGGGTAGCACAGATACGCAGTATTTT	CASSWTGSTDTQYF
TRBD1	NA	12	TRBJ1-4	TRBV30	TGTGCCTGGAGTACCGGGACAGCTCTGACGCTTTTT	CAWSTGTALTLF
NA	NA	13	TRBJ2-7	TRBV5-1	TGCGCCGGCAGCTTGAGAGGGATCTACGAGCAGTACTTC	CAGSLRGIYEQYF
TRBD2	NA	16	TRBJ2-7	TRBV20-1	TGCAGTGCTAGAGATCCCAGCGGGAGGACCTCCTACGAGCAGTACTTC	CSARDPSGRTSYEQYF
NA	few	13	TRBJ2-5	TRBV6-6	TGTGCCAGCAGGGATAGCCAATTTGAGACCCAGTACTTC	CASRDSQFETQYF
NA	NA	13	TRBJ2-7	TRBV20-1	TGCAGTGCTAGAGCGGACAGTTTTTACGAGCAGTACTTC	CSARADSFYEQYF
NA	NA	13	TRBJ2-7	TRBV7-9	TGTGCCAGCAGCTACCATGAGTTCTACGAGCAGTACTTC	CASSYHEFYEQYF
NA	NA	13	TRBJ1-1	TRBV10-3	TGTGCCATCAGTGGTGAAAGAGGCGCTGAAGCTTTCTTT	CAISGERGAEAFF
NA	few	11	TRBJ1-4	TRBV24-1	TGTGCCACCAGTGGGGGGCCTCCCCCTATTTTT	CATSGGPPPIF
NA	once	15	TRBJ2-7	TRBV6-5	TGTGCCAGCAGTTACCATCCCACTAGAGGCTACGAGCAGTACTTC	CASSYHPTRGYEQYF
NA	few	14	TRBJ1-1	TRBV20-1	TGCAGTGCACCCGGTGTGGGGTACTACACTGAAGCTTTCTTT	CSAPGVGYYTEAFF
TRBD1	few	14	TRBJ2-4	TRBV12-3/TRBV12-4	TGTGCCAGCAGTATCGGGACAGCTGGAGCCATTCAGTACTTC	CASSIGTAGAIQYF
NA	many	12	TRBJ2-2	TRBV28	TGTGCCAGCAGCCGAGGGGTCGGGGAGCTGTTTTTT	CASSRGVGELFF
TRBD2	few	16	TRBJ2-1	TRBV7-2	TGTGCCAGCAGCTACCAACTAGCGGGGGGGCAGGATGAGCAGTTCTTC	CASSYQLAGGQDEQFF
NA	NA	13	TRBJ2-3	TRBV19	TGTGCCAGTAGTACCCTCCACACAGATACGCAGTATTTT	CASSTLHTDTQYF
NA	NA	15	TRBJ2-7	TRBV15	TGTGCCACCAGCAGAGACCAGACACCTTCTAACGAGCAGTACTTC	CATSRDQTPSNEQYF
NA	few	13	TRBJ2-3	TRBV12-5	TGTGCTAGTGGTTTAGACCCTACAGATACGCAGTATTTT	CASGLDPTDTQYF
TRBD2	few	15	TRBJ2-5	TRBV3-1	TGTGCCAGCAGCCGAACACCGGGACTAGGAAAGACCCAGTACTTC	CASSRTPGLGKTQYF
NA	NA	11	TRBJ2-7	TRBV11-2	TGTGCCAGCAGCCCCGTATACGAGCAGTACTTC	CASSPVYEQYF
TRBD1	few	13	TRBJ2-5	TRBV30	TGTGCCTGGGGGACAGGGAGGGTAGAGACCCAGTACTTC	CAWGTGRVETQYF
NA	NA	18	TRBJ2-6	TRBV7-9	TGTGCCAGCAGCTTAGGGGGAGGTATGAGCTCTGGGGCCAACGTCCTGACTTTC	CASSLGGGMSSGANVLTF
NA	NA	11	TRBJ2-7	TRBV20-1	TGCAGTGCTAGTACGGGGTACGAGCAGTACTTC	CSASTGYEQYF
NA	NA	16	TRBJ1-4	TRBV9	TGTGCCAGCAGCGTAGAGGCGGGTCGGGAAAATCAAAAACTGTTTTTT	CASSVEAGRENQKLFF
NA	NA	14	TRBJ2-5	TRBV5-1	TGCGCCAGCAGTTTGACAGATCCCCAAGAGACCCAGTACTTC	CASSLTDPQETQYF